These 32 T cell receptor beta chains were sequenced from one sample in a study of blood T cells in healthy people across ages. For the second PCR, which ran for about 6 to 11 cycles, a sample-barcoded 5' primer and a J-beta primer mix were used. TCRdb reanalysed the 5' RACE reads using MiXCR and keeps one entry per CDR3 protein. The sample contains nearly 800,000 distinct CDR3 sequences, roughly 25% of which appear only once. These data also featured in a second study, about T cells of mothers and their children.

Sequenced input: blood. The receptors stem from a boy aged 5-17 years in good health.

The V and J genes are TRBV5-1 and TRBJ2-1; D gene uncertain. This CDR3 is 15 amino acids long. Germline V lookup: CDR1 SGHRS, CDR2 YFSETQ. V shed 4 bases and J shed 4 bases, with 15 bases lying between them. The DNA of the CDR3 is TGCGCCAGCAGCCGACGGACCGAGAGATACAATGAGCAGTTCTTC. This gives the protein CASSRRTERYNEQFF. Complete variable domain (other parts from reference TRBV5-1 and TRBJ2-1): KAGVTQTPRYLIKTRGQQVTLSCSPISGHRSVSWYQQTPGQGLQFLFEYFSETQRNKGNFPGRFSGRQFSNSRSEMNVSTLELGDSALYLCASSRRTERYNEQFFGPGTRLTVL.

The sample holds a few counts of this clonotype. The chain employs TRBV20-1 and TRBJ2-5; TRBD2 agrees at 11 bases. The J call is in doubt because the DNA end fits TRBJ2-1 better. In germline, CDR1 is DFQATT, CDR2 SNEGSKA (reference sequence). The CDR3 loop spans 18 amino acids. The CDR3 loop is CSARRVRLAGNLYNEQFF. The CDR3 coding sequence is TGCAGTGCTAGGAGGGTGCGACTAGCGGGGAACCTCTACAATGAGCAGTTCTTC.

The chain employs TRBV6-2 or TRBV6-3 and TRBJ2-5; no clear D. V was clipped by 4 bases and J by 0 bases, with 12 bases between them. CDR1 MNHEY and CDR2 SVGEGT come from the germline V gene. The CDR3 length is 15 residues. The CDR3 region is CASSSDGLYQETQYF. The CDR3 DNA reads TGTGCCAGCAGTTCGGACGGATTGTACCAAGAGACCCAGTACTTC.

The J gene is TRBJ1-4, the V gene TRBV29-1; 7 bases fit TRBD1. The CDR3 runs 14 residues. CDR1 is SQVTM and CDR2 is ANQGSEA in the germline V gene. V lost 4 bases, J lost 7 bases, and 9 bases stayed unmatched. The CDR3 sequence: CSVVAGTAVEKLFF. CDR3 DNA sequence: TGCAGCGTTGTGGCCGGGACAGCCGTTGAAAAACTGTTTTTT.

V usage is TRBV28 and J usage is TRBJ2-3; perhaps TRBD2 as D (5 bases). The CDR3 sequence is 17 residues long. V was pared by 5 bases and J by 4 bases, with 22 bases between. Germline CDR1 and CDR2: MDHEN and SYDVKM. Here the CDR3 DNA reads TGTGCCAGCAGTCCATCTCGGATGGGAGAGGGCCCAGATACGCAGTATTTT. Translation gives CASSPSRMGEGPDTQYF. Complete variable domain (other parts from reference TRBV28 and TRBJ2-3): DVKVTQSSRYLVKRTGEKVFLECVQDMDHENMFWYRQDPGLGLRLIYFSYDVKMKEKGDIPEGYSVSREKKERFSLILESASTNQTSMYLCASSPSRMGEGPDTQYFGPGTRLTVL.

This clonotype has only a few counts. The chain has TRBV28 and TRBJ2-1, with TRBD2 identical over 12 bases. The CDR3 contains 16 residues. V lost 6 bases and J lost 8; bases outside the gene matches: 11. Germline lookup yields CDR1 MDHEN and CDR2 SYDVKM. The CDR3 spells CASSQWASGGAHEQFF. The CDR3 bases are TGTGCCAGCAGCCAATGGGCTAGCGGGGGGGCCCATGAGCAGTTCTTC.

Regarding this clonotype: At one end, the junction sequence differs from germline, possibly due to a read error. J is TRBJ2-7 and V is TRBV30, with 9 bases fitting TRBD1. The CDR3 length is 13 residues. CDR1 and CDR2 from the germline V gene are GTSNPN and SVGIG (reference sequence). The DNA for the CDR3 is TGTGCCTGGAGCGGAGCGAAGGGGACAGGGTGGCACTTC. This sequence encodes CAWSGAKGTGWHF.

This chain connects TRBV6-5 to TRBJ1-4; D is unclear. With 0 bases removed from V and 7 bases from J, the gap between germline ends came to 9 bases. The CDR3 is 14 amino acids. CDR1 is MNHEY, CDR2 SVGAGI, per germline. CDR3 protein: CASSYSSQSEKLFF. CDR3 in DNA: TGTGCCAGCAGTTACTCGTCCCAGAGTGAAAAACTGTTTTTT.

The sample holds a few counts of this clonotype. The chain has TRBV6-1 and TRBJ2-7, with a weak D call TRBD2 (5 bases). Germline V gene lookup returns CDR1 MNHNS and CDR2 SASEGT. Trimming removed 8 bases at V and 3 bases at J, with 20 bases between. The CDR3 extends over 15 amino acids. The CDR3, as DNA: TGTGCCAGCCCAGCCCGTGGACTGCTAGACTACGAGCAGTACTTC. Its translation: CASPARGLLDYEQYF.

This clonotype has only a few counts. The CDR3 nucleotides are TGTGCCAGCAGTTTAATGGGGCAGGCTACCTACGAGCAGTACTTC. Protein product: CASSLMGQATYEQYF. The rearrangement joins TRBV28 to TRBJ2-1; D possibly corresponds to TRBD1 (5 bases). Matching the DNA end better, TRBJ2-7 makes the J call doubtful. Germline V gene data show CDR1 as MDHEN and CDR2 as SYDVKM. This CDR3 contains 15 residues.

The chain carries TRBV20-1 and TRBJ2-7, with D hard to call. Trimming cost V 6 bases and J 13 bases, with 13 bases left between them. Germline CDR1 is DFQATT and CDR2 is SNEGSKA (reference sequence). The CDR3 spans 9 residues. CDR3 bases: TGCAGTGCCCTGAATCCAGCTTACTTC. Encoded protein: CSALNPAYF.

This chain links TRBV7-9 with TRBJ2-1; 10 positions match TRBD2. Germline assignment: CDR1 SEHNR and CDR2 FQNEAQ (reference sequence). J lost 4 bases, V lost 5 bases, and 8 bases had no gene match. This CDR3 has 16 residues. CDR3 in amino acids: CASSPPGTSVYNEQFF. DNA of the CDR3: TGTGCCAGCAGCCCGCCCGGGACTAGCGTATACAATGAGCAGTTCTTC.

CDR3 DNA: TGTGCCAGCAGTTACTCCGGGCTTCCCAGAACCGACGAGCAGTACTTC. Encoded protein: CASSYSGLPRTDEQYF. This chain connects TRBV6-2 or TRBV6-3 to TRBJ2-1; no reliable D call. The tail of the sequence fits TRBJ2-7 better, so the J call may be wrong. Germline values: CDR1 MNHEY, CDR2 SVGEGT. CDR3 length: 16 amino acids.

The chain is built from TRBV5-1 and TRBJ2-7; 9 nucleotides align to TRBD1. Trimming removed 2 bases from V and 5 bases from J; junction bases left unmatched: 2. Germline CDR1 reads SGHRS; CDR2 reads YFSETQ. The CDR3 loop spans 13 amino acids. The CDR3 DNA follows: TGCGCCAGCAGCTTACAGGGGGCCCACGAGCAGTACTTC. Protein: CASSLQGAHEQYF.

This clonotype was seen only a few times. V usage is TRBV6-2 or TRBV6-3 and J usage is TRBJ2-2, with 7 bases lining up with TRBD1. The CDR3 runs to 15 residues. Germline lookup yields CDR1 MNHEY and CDR2 SVGEGT. V lost 4 bases and J lost 4; bases outside the gene matches: 6. The CDR3 sequence: CASSSSGQSTGELFF. DNA of the CDR3: TGTGCCAGCAGTTCCTCGGGACAGTCCACCGGGGAGCTGTTTTTT.

The V gene is TRBV2, the J gene TRBJ2-3, with a tentative D call TRBD2 (5 bases). Trimming stripped 6 bases from V and 8 bases from J, with 9 bases between. The CDR3 has 11 amino acids. CDR1 is SNHLY and CDR2 is FYNNEI in the germline V gene. The DNA for the CDR3 is TGTGCCAGCAGCGCAAGCGGTACGCAGTATTTT. This gives the protein CASSASGTQYF.

The V gene is TRBV5-1, the J gene TRBJ2-7; D not certain. The germline CDR1 and CDR2 sequences are SGHRS and YFSETQ. The V end lost 4 bases, the J end lost 0 bases, and 8 bases lay between the germline ends. The CDR3 runs 13 residues. CDR3 loop: CASSMTDSYEQYF. CDR3 nucleotide sequence: TGCGCCAGCAGCATGACGGACTCCTACGAGCAGTACTTC.

This clonotype was detected only a few times. V gene TRBV6-2 or TRBV6-3 combines with J gene TRBJ2-4; perhaps TRBD2 as D (6 bases). Germline CDR1 is MNHEY and CDR2 is SVGEGT. CDR3 length: 15 amino acids. V lost 4 bases and J 2 bases, leaving 12 bases between the germline ends. The DNA of the CDR3 is TGTGCCAGCAGTTGGGGAGGTCCTCCCAAAAACATTCAGTACTTC. This sequence encodes CASSWGGPPKNIQYF.

The chain combines TRBV3-1 with TRBJ1-1; the D gene is possibly TRBD1 (5 bases). The CDR3 is 13 residues long. Germline V lookup: CDR1 LGHDT, CDR2 YNNKEL (reference sequence). V dropped 0 bases and J dropped 5 bases, with 7 bases sitting between them. This chain's CDR3 is CASSQDGATEAFF. In DNA, the CDR3 is TGTGCCAGCAGCCAAGATGGGGCGACTGAAGCTTTCTTT. The entire variable domain, with the rest obtained from reference TRBV3-1 and TRBJ1-1, is as follows: DTAVSQTPKYLVTQMGNDKSIKCEQNLGHDTMYWYKQDSKKFLKIMFSYNNKELIINETVPNRFSPKSPDKAHLNLHINSLELGDSAVYFCASSQDGATEAFFGQGTRLTVV.

V is TRBV12-3 or TRBV12-4 and J is TRBJ1-4, with D hard to call. CDR3 size: 19 residues. V was pared by 3 bases and J by 0 bases, with 20 bases between. CDR3 DNA sequence: TGTGCCAGCAGTTTTCGTCAGCGGGAGACATTTGCAACTAATGAAAAACTGTTTTTT. Translating it yields CASSFRQRETFATNEKLFF.

The table lists this clonotype with a few counts. The chain employs TRBV29-1 and TRBJ2-3; D is unclear. The CDR3 is 11 amino acids. The germline gives CDR1 SQVTM, CDR2 ANQGSEA. The V end was cut by 2 bases, the J end by 4 bases, with 4 bases between. The CDR3 nucleotides are TGCAGCGTTGAAATCGCAGATACGCAGTATTTT. Translated: CSVEIADTQYF.

In this sample, this clonotype turned up a few times. CDR3 sequence reads: CASSFGGSHEQYF. The CDR3 region has the DNA TGTGCCAGCAGCTTTGGGGGATCCCACGAGCAGTACTTC. This rearrangement joins TRBV5-4 to TRBJ2-7, with D tentatively TRBD1 or TRBD2 (5 bases each). Germline assignment: CDR1 SGHNT and CDR2 YYREEE (reference sequence). V gave up 2 bases and J gave up 5 bases, with 11 bases separating them. CDR3 length equals 13 residues.

This sequence joins TRBV28 and TRBJ2-3; the D gene is possibly TRBD2 (6 bases). The assigned J gene may be wrong: the sequence end matches TRBJ2-1 better. Germline CDR1 reads MDHEN; CDR2 reads SYDVKM. This CDR3 is built from 13 residues. CDR3 sequence (DNA): TGTGCCAGCAGTTTACCGGGGAGGCGGGAGCAGTTCTTC. Amino acid sequence: CASSLPGRREQFF.

This clonotype was observed a few times. The chain has TRBV7-9 and TRBJ2-2; maybe TRBD1 (6 bases). Germline V gene lookup returns CDR1 SEHNR and CDR2 FQNEAQ (reference sequence). The CDR3 extends over 12 amino acids. The V end was cut by 11 bases, the J end by 4 bases, with 11 bases between. The chain's CDR3 is CAADSFTGELFF. The CDR3 DNA sequence: TGTGCCGCGGACAGTTTCACCGGGGAGCTGTTTTTT.

Only a few counts were recorded for this clonotype. The chain links TRBV27 to TRBJ1-5; no clear D gene. The V end was cut by 6 bases, the J end by 0 bases, with 9 bases between. The germline V gene has CDR1 MNHEY and CDR2 SMNVEV (reference sequence). This CDR3 is built from 14 residues. The CDR3 nucleotides are TGTGCCAGCAGACCGATTTATAGCAATCAGCCCCAGCATTTT. This translates into CASRPIYSNQPQHF.

This clonotype turned up a few times. This chain connects TRBV7-2 to TRBJ2-3; TRBD1 matches 8 bases. The junction had 10 bases not matched to a gene; V was cut back by 2 bases and J by 6 bases. The V gene's germline CDR1 is SGHTA and CDR2 FQGNSA. The CDR3 consists of 16 residues. Here the CDR3 DNA reads TGTGCCAGCAGCTTATCCGGGACAGGAGTGTCGGATACGCAGTATTTT. Residues: CASSLSGTGVSDTQYF. The full variable domain, in which reference TRBV7-2 and TRBJ2-3 provide the parts outside the CDR3, is GAGVSQSPSNKVTEKGKDVELRCDPISGHTALYWYRQSLGQGLEFLIYFQGNSAPDKSGLPSDRFSAERTGGSVSTLTIQRTQQEDSAVYLCASSLSGTGVSDTQYFGPGTRLTVL.

The table lists this clonotype with a few counts. The rearrangement joins TRBV12-3 or TRBV12-4 to TRBJ2-1, with 8 bases fitting TRBD2. The CDR3 is made up of 14 amino acids. V lost 6 bases, J lost 2 bases, and 3 bases stayed unmatched. The CDR3 loop is CASSGLATYNEQFF. DNA of the CDR3: TGTGCCAGCAGCGGACTAGCAACCTACAATGAGCAGTTCTTC.

This clonotype was counted between two and nine times. The chain links TRBV7-3 to TRBJ2-1, with 12 bases identical to TRBD1. Germline CDR1 and CDR2: SGHTA and FQGTGA. CDR3 length: 14 amino acids. V was pared by 4 bases and J by 8 bases, with 3 bases of the junction left unmatched. In nucleotides, the CDR3 is TGTGCCAGCAGCTGGGGACAGGGGGCTTATGAGCAGTTCTTC. Encoded protein: CASSWGQGAYEQFF.

The chain is built from TRBV12-3 or TRBV12-4 and TRBJ2-5; D remains ambiguous. Near its end, the DNA agrees better with TRBJ2-7, so the J call may be wrong. The CDR3 runs to 15 residues. DNA for the CDR3: TGTGCCAGCAGTTTCAGAACGGCTCCATCCTACGAGCAGTACTTC. Its protein product is CASSFRTAPSYEQYF.

The chain carries TRBV30 and TRBJ1-5; TRBD1 is a possible D gene (6 bases). The germline CDR1 and CDR2 sequences are GTSNPN and SVGIG (reference sequence). The CDR3 has 13 residues. Trimming cost V 3 bases and J 5 bases, with 11 bases left between them. CDR3 nucleotide sequence: TGTGCCTGGAGCCAGGGGTGGGATCAGCCCCAGCATTTT. Translation: CAWSQGWDQPQHF.

This clonotype has more than one count but fewer than ten. The chain carries TRBV29-1 and TRBJ2-3; possibly TRBD1 for D (5 bases). Per germline, CDR1 SQVTM and CDR2 ANQGSEA. The CDR3 is 13 residues long. V shed 3 bases and J shed 4 bases, with 11 bases lying between them. CDR3 nucleotide sequence: TGCAGCGTTGAGGGCCTACAGGCAGATACGCAGTATTTT. Protein: CSVEGLQADTQYF.

The V and J genes are TRBV29-1 and TRBJ2-5; the match to TRBD2 covers 9 bases. The J call may not be correct, given that the DNA end is closer to TRBJ2-1. The CDR3 sequence is 14 residues long. Germline-derived CDR1 and CDR2 are SQVTM and ANQGSEA. Here the CDR3 reads CSAFSGRGDHEQFF. The CDR3 coding sequence is TGCAGCGCGTTTAGCGGGAGAGGAGACCATGAGCAGTTCTTC.